These 20 T cell receptor beta chains came from one sample sequenced in a study of OX40 agonist ivuxolimab in advanced cancers. TCRdb keeps only in-frame clones here, not all; method: immunoSEQ multiplex PCR. The sample carries 30,000 to 40,000 clones, roughly 90% recorded once. Here the sequenced sample was CD4+ or CD8+ T cells sorted from blood, taken in a trial of the OX40 agonist ivuxolimab. All receptors come from an adult with an advanced solid tumor such as melanoma, head and neck, liver or kidney cancer.

The gene calls are TRBV19 and TRBJ1-1, with D possibly TRBD1 on 6 matching bases. This CDR3 spans 15 amino acids. Germline lookup yields CDR1 LNHDA and CDR2 SQIVND (reference sequence). The germline V and J ends were trimmed by 6 bases and 3 bases, with 17 bases remaining between them. The CDR3 reads CASSRGLGYDTEAFF. The CDR3, as DNA: TGTGCCAGTAGCCGGGGGCTAGGGTACGACACTGAAGCTTTCTTT.

V and J are TRBV30 and TRBJ1-1; D remains ambiguous. From germline, CDR1 is GTSNPN and CDR2 SVGIG (reference sequence). The ends were cut back, 1 base at V and 4 bases at J, with 4 bases in the middle. The CDR3 is 11 residues long. The CDR3 DNA sequence: TGTGCCTGGAGTGAGTTCACTGAAGCTTTCTTT. Protein product: CAWSEFTEAFF.

CDR3 bases: TGTGCCAGCAGCTTAGAATTTGGCAGTAAAAATGAGCAGTTCTTC. It is translated as CASSLEFGSKNEQFF. The V call is TRBV11-2, the J call TRBJ2-1; D unclear. CDR1 SGHAT and CDR2 FQNNGV come from the germline V gene. The germline V and J ends were trimmed by 0 bases and 7 bases, with 13 bases remaining between them. CDR3 length equals 15 residues.

This rearrangement joins TRBV18 to TRBJ1-1; the match to TRBD1 covers 7 bases. This CDR3 comprises 16 residues. CDR1 and CDR2 from the germline V gene are KGHSH and LQKENI. V lost 5 bases, J lost 1 base, and 10 bases stayed unmatched. CDR3 nucleotides: TGTGCCAGCTCAACAACGGAGACAGGGAGGAACACTGAAGCTTTCTTT. Its protein is CASSTTETGRNTEAFF.

The chain carries TRBV5-6 and TRBJ1-1; D not certain. Germline loops: CDR1 SGHDT, CDR2 YYEEEE. This CDR3 contains 12 residues. V was shortened by 5 bases and J by 0 bases, with 5 bases between the two germline ends. CDR3 bases: TGTGCCAGCAGGGCAGTGAACACTGAAGCTTTCTTT. Translated, it gives CASRAVNTEAFF.

The J gene is TRBJ2-1, the V gene TRBV14; D gene unclear. The germline V gene has CDR1 SGHDN and CDR2 FVKESK. The CDR3 extends over 12 amino acids. V dropped 4 bases and J dropped 8 bases, with 9 bases sitting between them. For the CDR3, the DNA is TGTGCCAGCAGCCCCTCCTTTGATGAGCAGTTCTTC. Residues: CASSPSFDEQFF.

The V call is TRBV4-2, the J call TRBJ2-3; tentative D call: TRBD1 (6 bases). The CDR3 covers 16 residues. The V gene's germline CDR1 is LGHNA and CDR2 YNFKEQ. V lost 0 bases and J 7 bases, leaving 17 bases between the germline ends. This CDR3 reads CASSQEGQGRPNTQYF. The DNA of the CDR3 is TGTGCCAGCAGCCAAGAAGGTCAGGGGCGGCCAAATACGCAGTATTTT.

The chain combines TRBV18 with TRBJ2-7; the D call may be TRBD1 or TRBD2 (5 bases each). Germline V gene lookup returns CDR1 KGHSH and CDR2 LQKENI. The CDR3 has 14 residues. Trimming removed 2 bases at V and 0 bases at J, with 8 bases between. The CDR3 spells CASSPEGSSYEQYF. The DNA for the CDR3 is TGTGCCAGCTCACCAGAGGGGAGCTCCTACGAGCAGTACTTC.

J is TRBJ2-3 and V is TRBV19; no firm D call. The CDR3 is 13 residues long. Germline-derived CDR1 and CDR2 are LNHDA and SQIVND (reference sequence). V was cut by 3 bases and J by 5 bases, with 9 bases left in between. This chain's CDR3 is CASSMDTEDTQYF. The CDR3, as DNA: TGTGCCAGTAGTATGGATACAGAAGATACGCAGTATTTT.

The rearrangement joins TRBV19 to TRBJ2-7; D is ambiguous. The germline V and J ends were trimmed by 4 bases and 5 bases, with 9 bases remaining between them. This CDR3 is built from 12 residues. The germline gives CDR1 LNHDA, CDR2 SQIVND (reference sequence). The CDR3 DNA follows: TGTGCCAGTAGTAACTTAGGACACGAGCAGTACTTC. This sequence encodes CASSNLGHEQYF.

The genes are TRBV14 and TRBJ1-2; TRBD1 aligns across 7 bases. The CDR3 extends over 16 amino acids. CDR1 and CDR2 (germline): SGHDN, FVKESK. Trimming took 1 base from V and 5 from J; bases not matched to a gene: 10. The CDR3 DNA reads as TGTGCCAGCAGCCAAGGAACAGGGGAGTGGGTTTATGGCTACACCTTC. It encodes CASSQGTGEWVYGYTF.

The chain is built from TRBV19 and TRBJ2-1, with TRBD2 matching over 7 bases. The germline V gene has CDR1 LNHDA and CDR2 SQIVND (reference sequence). Trimming removed 0 bases from V and 2 bases from J; junction bases left unmatched: 4. The CDR3 totals 16 residues. CDR3 DNA: TGTGCCAGTAGTATAGATCGGGGACTACCCTACAATGAGCAGTTCTTC. Translating gives CASSIDRGLPYNEQFF.

This chain links TRBV5-4 with TRBJ2-7; 9 nucleotides line up with TRBD1. J lost 3 bases, V lost 3 bases, and 10 bases had no gene match. Per the germline V gene, CDR1 is SGHNT and CDR2 is YYREEE (reference sequence). The CDR3 is made up of 16 amino acids. The CDR3 loop reads CASSSGTGIEYYEQYF. In DNA, the CDR3 is TGTGCCAGCAGCTCCGGGACAGGGATAGAATACTACGAGCAGTACTTC.

This clone was observed a few times. The rearrangement links TRBV9 to TRBJ2-2, with 14 bases identical to TRBD2. Unmatched junction bases numbered 11, after V lost 3 bases and J lost 4 bases. The CDR3 extends over 19 amino acids. Germline lookup yields CDR1 SGDLS and CDR2 YYNGEE. Written as DNA, the CDR3 is TGTGCCAGCAGCGCACCACTGGGACTAGCGGGAGAATCCACCGGGGAGCTGTTTTTT. It yields the protein CASSAPLGLAGESTGELFF. The full variable domain, with the rest looked up from reference TRBV9 and TRBJ2-2, is DSGVTQTPKHLITATGQRVTLRCSPRSGDLSVYWYQQSLDQGLQFLIQYYNGEERAKGNILERFSAQQFPDLHSELNLSSLELGDSALYFCASSAPLGLAGESTGELFFGEGSRLTVL.

This rearrangement joins TRBV4-2 to TRBJ2-1, with 13 bases identical to TRBD2. CDR1 LGHNA and CDR2 YNFKEQ come from the germline V gene. The CDR3 extends over 19 amino acids. Germline trimming cut 3 bases from V and 6 bases from J; bases unmatched to any gene: 14. This CDR3 is CASSQRAATSGGTGNEQFF. Here the CDR3 DNA reads TGTGCCAGCAGCCAGAGGGCCGCGACTAGCGGGGGGACGGGCAATGAGCAGTTCTTC.

This clone was detected once. The chain employs TRBV7-9 and TRBJ2-2; D not certain. The ends were cut back, 6 bases at V and 0 bases at J, with 14 bases in the middle. Germline V lookup: CDR1 SEHNR, CDR2 FQNEAQ (reference sequence). The CDR3 runs to 16 residues. The CDR3 reads CASRQWAVSNTGELFF. Here the CDR3 DNA reads TGTGCCAGCAGACAGTGGGCAGTCTCGAACACCGGGGAGCTGTTTTTT.

V is TRBV12-2 and J is TRBJ2-1; the table's D call, TRBD2, was not checked against the DNA. TRBV12-2 is designated a pseudogene. CDR3 length equals 16 residues. CDR3 in DNA: TGTGCAGGGCAACGACTAGCGGGGAAGGGTGGTAATGAGCAGTTCTTC. This sequence encodes CAGQRLAGKGGNEQFF.

The table lists this clone with a few counts. The CDR3 sequence: CASSRDLSSYEQYF. As DNA, the CDR3 is TGTGCCAGCAGCCGGGACCTCAGCTCCTACGAGCAGTACTTC. V gene TRBV6-5 combines with J gene TRBJ2-7; D may be TRBD1 or TRBD2 (5 bases each). Germline V gene lookup returns CDR1 MNHEY and CDR2 SVGAGI. The CDR3 covers 14 residues. V lost 6 bases, J lost 0 bases, and 12 bases lay in between.

The chain's CDR3 is CASSLGVQPQHF. In nucleotides, the CDR3 is TGTGCCAGCAGCCTCGGGGTCCAGCCCCAGCATTTT. This chain uses TRBV7-2 with TRBJ1-5, with no clear D. The CDR3 spans 12 residues. Trimming cost V 5 bases and J 7 bases, with 9 bases left between them. CDR1 is SGHTA and CDR2 is FQGNSA in the germline V gene.

There are a few counts of this clone. The genes are TRBV30 and TRBJ2-1; 9 bases are a match to TRBD1. V dropped 0 bases and J dropped 8; count of bases not matched to a gene: 8. This CDR3 has 15 residues. Per germline, CDR1 GTSNPN and CDR2 SVGIG (reference sequence). CDR3 region: CAWSVTGGFGDEQFF. As DNA, the CDR3 is TGTGCCTGGAGTGTTACAGGGGGCTTTGGCGATGAGCAGTTCTTC. Full variable domain (outside the CDR3, taken from reference TRBV30 and TRBJ2-1): SQTIHQWPATLVQPVGSPLSLECTVEGTSNPNLYWYRQAAGRGLQLLFYSVGIGQISSEVPQNLSASRPQDRQFILSSKKLLLSDSGFYLCAWSVTGGFGDEQFFGPGTRLTVL.